These 3 T cell receptor beta chains share one sample of origin, sequenced in a study of identical twins. From the 5' RACE reads, TCRdb called clonotypes with MiXCR, one entry per CDR3 protein. The sample includes approximately 490,000 distinct CDR3 sequences, approximately 20% of them seen just once. Another study also made use of these data, one on yellow fever vaccine responses in identical twins.

Sequencing was carried out using CD4+ T cells sorted from blood. Receptors were obtained from a woman under 30 in good health.

The J gene is TRBJ1-1, the V gene TRBV3-1; the D is unclear. Trimming removed 1 base at V and 4 bases at J, with 16 bases between. The CDR3 totals 16 residues. Germline values: CDR1 LGHDT, CDR2 YNNKEL (reference sequence). CDR3 region: CASSQGTQSLGTEAFF. CDR3 nucleotides: TGTGCCAGCAGCCAAGGCACGCAGAGCCTGGGCACTGAAGCTTTCTTT. Full variable domain (outside the CDR3, taken from reference TRBV3-1 and TRBJ1-1): DTAVSQTPKYLVTQMGNDKSIKCEQNLGHDTMYWYKQDSKKFLKIMFSYNNKELIINETVPNRFSPKSPDKAHLNLHINSLELGDSAVYFCASSQGTQSLGTEAFFGQGTRLTVV.

In regard to this clonotype: One end of the junction does not line up with germline, which may come from a read error. The gene calls are TRBV7-9 and TRBJ1-1; D is ambiguous. This CDR3 is 12 amino acids long. From germline, CDR1 is SEHNR and CDR2 FQNEAQ (reference sequence). The CDR3 DNA is TGTCCCAGCTCGCGGCTTGGAATTGAAGCTTTCTTT. This codes for CPSSRLGIEAFF.

This clonotype was seen a handful of times. The chain links TRBV5-1 to TRBJ1-2; possible D gene TRBD1, 6 bases. The V and J ends lost 3 bases and 8 bases respectively, with 17 bases between them. CDR3 length: 14 residues. Germline values: CDR1 SGHRS, CDR2 YFSETQ. The CDR3 spells CASSSNRESGGYTF. In nucleotides, the CDR3 is TGCGCCAGCAGCTCGAACAGGGAGAGTGGCGGCTACACCTTC.